The clone carrying this T cell receptor beta chain turned up a few times. This record comes from a study of blood T cells in healthy people across ages. Combining a sample-barcoded 5' primer with a J-beta primer mix, a second PCR ran for roughly 7 to 11 cycles. One entry per CDR3 protein, called by TCRdb with MiXCR from the 5' RACE reads. This table holds about 1,500,000 distinct CDR3 sequences, approximately 28% found once. Each sample yielded at least 5.5 micrograms of PBMC total RNA. Germline V gene lookup returns CDR1 SGHRS and CDR2 YFSETQ. The CDR3 runs to 13 residues. The V end lost 4 bases, the J end lost 1 base, and 8 bases lay between the germline ends.

The clonotype comes from a woman aged 25 to 39 in good health. The material sequenced was blood. V gene TRBV5-1 combines with J gene TRBJ2-5; no clear D. CDR3 loop: CASSPSFQETQYF. The CDR3 region has the DNA TGCGCCAGCAGCCCTTCGTTCCAAGAGACCCAGTACTTC.